These 17 T cell receptor beta chains share one sample of origin, sequenced in a study of blood T cells in healthy people across ages. Next came a second PCR, run for about 7 to 12 cycles, which used a sample-barcoded 5' primer along with a J-beta primer mix. MiXCR was run by TCRdb on the 5' RACE reads, yielding one entry per CDR3 protein. The profile covers more than 500,000 distinct CDR3 sequences, with roughly 28% appearing a single time and less than 20% taken by the ten largest. Sequenced input: blood. These receptors all stem from a woman aged 70-85 years in good health.

The V gene is TRBV5-1, the J gene TRBJ2-2, with D unclear. CDR1 is SGHRS, CDR2 YFSETQ, per germline. This CDR3 is built from 14 residues. Trimming took off 3 bases at V and 1 base at J, with 7 bases between the two ends. CDR3 DNA sequence: TGCGCCAGCAGCTCCTTTGTGAACACCGGGGAGCTGTTTTTT. Translating it yields CASSSFVNTGELFF.

This clonotype appeared a few times. CDR3 region: CAWSVLHHTQYF. CDR3 coding DNA: TGTGCCTGGAGTGTACTCCACCATACGCAGTATTTT. This chain connects TRBV30 to TRBJ2-3, with no clear D. V dropped 0 bases and J dropped 7 bases, with 8 bases sitting between them. The CDR3 consists of 12 residues. Germline lookup yields CDR1 GTSNPN and CDR2 SVGIG (reference sequence).

Concerning this clonotype itself: Compared with germline, one end of the junction differs, possibly owing to a read error. The chain couples TRBV5-1 to TRBJ1-1; D possibly corresponds to TRBD1 (5 bases). Germline CDR1 SGHRS, CDR2 YFSETQ. The CDR3 is made up of 15 amino acids. This chain's CDR3 is CASSLGGGTNTEAFF. In nucleotides, the CDR3 is TGTGCCAGCAGCTTAGGTGGGGGAACGAACACTGAAGCTTTCTTT.

This chain joins TRBV7-3 and TRBJ2-1; 13 bases match TRBD2. CDR1 is SGHTA and CDR2 is FQGTGA in the germline V gene. The CDR3 spans 16 residues. V shed 5 bases, J shed 4 bases, and the junction held 5 bases outside the gene matches. The CDR3: CASSRLAGGTYNEQFF. The CDR3 region has the DNA TGTGCCAGCAGCCGACTAGCGGGGGGTACTTACAATGAGCAGTTCTTC.

This clonotype has more than one count but fewer than ten. The DNA for the CDR3 is TGTGCCAGCAGCTTAGCCTTACAGGCGGGGGGCTACACCTTC. It yields the protein CASSLALQAGGYTF. This chain connects TRBV7-8 to TRBJ1-2, with a possible D match to TRBD1 (5 bases). Trimming took off 0 bases at V and 8 bases at J, with 13 bases between the two ends. CDR3 length: 14 amino acids. Germline assignment: CDR1 SGHVS and CDR2 FQNEAQ. Full variable domain (missing parts from reference TRBV7-8 and TRBJ1-2): GAGVSQSPRYKVAKRGQDVALRCDPISGHVSLFWYQQALGQGPEFLTYFQNEAQLDKSGLPSDRFFAERPEGSVSTLKIQRTQQEDSAVYLCASSLALQAGGYTFGSGTRLTVV.

This chain joins TRBV20-1 and TRBJ2-2; no reliable D call. This CDR3 is built from 11 residues. CDR1 is DFQATT and CDR2 is SNEGSKA in the germline V gene (reference sequence). CDR3 bases: TGCAGCGAGCTCAATTACGGGGAGCTGTTTTTT. It specifies CSELNYGELFF.

The chain employs TRBV12-3 or TRBV12-4 and TRBJ2-3, with 8 bases matching TRBD2. V shed 3 bases, J shed 0 bases, and the junction held 8 bases outside the gene matches. The CDR3 loop spans 17 amino acids. CDR3 DNA sequence: TGTGCCAGCAGTTTTGGGCGGGGGGTCTCTAGCACAGATACGCAGTATTTT. It codes for CASSFGRGVSSTDTQYF.

This clonotype was observed a few times. This chain joins TRBV3-1 and TRBJ1-4; D gene unclear. CDR3 length: 14 amino acids. Germline V gene data show CDR1 as LGHDT and CDR2 as YNNKEL (reference sequence). Trimming took off 3 bases at V and 5 bases at J, with 10 bases between the two ends. The CDR3 loop reads CASSQSDGNEKLFF. The CDR3 DNA reads TGTGCCAGCAGCCAGTCTGATGGGAATGAAAAACTGTTTTTT.

The chain joins TRBV5-1 to TRBJ1-2; 7 nucleotides agree with TRBD1. The germline gives CDR1 SGHRS, CDR2 YFSETQ. The length of the CDR3 is 14 residues. The junction had 6 bases not matched to a gene; V was cut back by 0 bases and J by 7 bases. The CDR3 DNA is TGCGCCAGCAGCTTGGCCCAGGGGGTGTCTGGCTACACCTTC. Translated: CASSLAQGVSGYTF.

The chain is built from TRBV7-2 and TRBJ2-1, with D perhaps matching TRBD2 (5 bases). CDR3 length: 15 amino acids. The ends were cut back, 1 base at V and 2 bases at J, with 9 bases in the middle. In germline, CDR1 is SGHTA, CDR2 FQGNSA. CDR3 sequence: CASSLGYGAYNEQFF. The DNA of the CDR3 is TGTGCCAGCAGCTTAGGATACGGGGCCTACAATGAGCAGTTCTTC.

The chain carries TRBV2 and TRBJ2-5; weak D call: TRBD2 (6 bases). CDR1 and CDR2 (germline): SNHLY, FYNNEI. The V end lost 6 bases, the J end lost 5 bases, and 13 bases lay between the germline ends. The CDR3 totals 13 residues. This CDR3 is CASSWIAGETQYF. Here the CDR3 DNA reads TGTGCCAGCAGCTGGATCGCGGGGGAGACCCAGTACTTC.

The genes are TRBV11-2 and TRBJ2-1; D is undetermined. The V end lost 2 bases, the J end lost 5 bases, and 7 bases lay between the germline ends. Germline CDR1 SGHAT, CDR2 FQNNGV. The CDR3 totals 13 residues. The CDR3 DNA sequence: TGTGCCAGCAGCTTATTCCTTGACAATGAGCAGTTCTTC. Encoded protein: CASSLFLDNEQFF. Drawing the rest from reference TRBV11-2 and TRBJ2-1, the complete variable domain is EAGVAQSPRYKIIEKRQSVAFWCNPISGHATLYWYQQILGQGPKLLIQFQNNGVVDDSQLPKDRFSAERLKGVDSTLKIQPAKLEDSAVYLCASSLFLDNEQFFGPGTRLTVL.

This clonotype was seen a few times. The genes are TRBV7-2 and TRBJ2-3; no firm D call. CDR1 and CDR2 from the germline V gene are SGHTA and FQGNSA. The CDR3 has 12 residues. V gave up 2 bases and J gave up 4 bases, with 4 bases separating them. The CDR3 loop reads CASSLNPDTQYF. The DNA for the CDR3 is TGTGCCAGCAGCTTAAACCCAGATACGCAGTATTTT.

The chain employs TRBV6-2 or TRBV6-3 and TRBJ2-1; TRBD2 aligns across 9 bases. In germline, CDR1 is MNHEY, CDR2 SVGEGT. This CDR3 contains 16 residues. V lost 2 bases and J lost 8; bases outside the gene matches: 10. The CDR3 DNA is TGTGCCAGCAGTTACCTCCAGGCGGGGGGGCGCGATGAGCAGTTCTTC. This gives the protein CASSYLQAGGRDEQFF.

The chain couples TRBV29-1 to TRBJ2-3; TRBD1 agrees at 9 bases. V was pared by 8 bases and J by 2 bases, with 11 bases of the junction left unmatched. CDR3 length: 15 amino acids. Germline CDR1 reads SQVTM; CDR2 reads ANQGSEA. In nucleotides, the CDR3 is TGCAGCATAAGGGACAGGGCCGGCGTCACAGATACGCAGTATTTT. This codes for CSIRDRAGVTDTQYF.

CDR3 bases: TGTGCCTGGAGTGTACCACTAGCGGGGGGGCACGAGCAGTACTTC. This sequence encodes CAWSVPLAGGHEQYF. The chain couples TRBV30 to TRBJ2-7, with TRBD2 matching over 13 bases. V was clipped by 0 bases and J by 5 bases; unmatched bases: 4. The length of the CDR3 is 15 residues. Germline loops: CDR1 GTSNPN, CDR2 SVGIG (reference sequence).

At least ten counts were recorded for this clonotype. The V call is TRBV5-1, the J call TRBJ1-4; 7 bases match TRBD1. Unmatched junction bases numbered 8, after V lost 4 bases and J lost 8 bases. This CDR3 spans 14 amino acids. Germline V gene lookup returns CDR1 SGHRS and CDR2 YFSETQ. Written as DNA, the CDR3 is TGCGCCAGCAGCCCAGGGGGATGGGAAGAAAAACTGTTTTTT. Its protein product is CASSPGGWEEKLFF.